These 4 T cell receptor beta chains originate from one sample sequenced in a study of shared clonotypes between healthy human individuals. TCRdb's table, derived via immunoSEQ multiplex PCR, lists solely in-frame clones and lacks some. The top ten clones hold around 15% of a sample with around 320,000 clones, about nine tenths of them seen once. The material sequenced was memory CD8+ T cells sorted from blood. As for subset: CD45RO+ cells pooled with CCR7-negative TemRA cells. Receptors were obtained from a man between 18 and 35 years old in good health.

This clone showed up many times. The V gene is TRBV28, the J gene TRBJ1-2; perhaps TRBD1 as D (6 bases). Trimming shortened V by 6 bases and J by 3 bases, and 14 bases separated the two germline ends. CDR3 length: 14 amino acids. Germline assignment: CDR1 MDHEN and CDR2 SYDVKM. The DNA of the CDR3 is TGTGCCAGCAGGGAGAGGGGGGCTGACTATGGCTACACCTTC. Protein sequence: CASRERGADYGYTF.

This clone occurred a few times. J is TRBJ2-5 and V is TRBV7-6, with 14 bases lining up with TRBD2. The germline gives CDR1 SGHVS, CDR2 FNYEAQ. There are 19 residues in the CDR3. V lost 1 base to trimming and J lost 4 bases; unmatched junction nucleotides: 11. The CDR3 is CASSLGPGTSGGEVETQYF. The CDR3 nucleotides are TGTGCCAGCAGCTTAGGTCCCGGGACTAGCGGGGGAGAGGTAGAGACCCAGTACTTC.

V usage is TRBV2 and J usage is TRBJ2-3; tentatively, D is TRBD1 (6 bases). Trimming shortened V by 7 bases and J by 2 bases, and 13 bases separated the two germline ends. Germline V gene data show CDR1 as SNHLY and CDR2 as FYNNEI. CDR3 length: 14 amino acids. CDR3 sequence: CASTTGQYTDTQYF. The CDR3 DNA sequence: TGTGCCAGCACCACCGGACAGTACACAGATACGCAGTATTTT.

V is TRBV12-5 and J is TRBJ1-4; 8 bases are a match to TRBD1. V trimming: 6 bases; J trimming: 5 bases; junction bases outside the gene matches: 5. Germline-derived CDR1 and CDR2 are LGHNT and FRNRAP. This CDR3 region has 14 residues. CDR3 coding DNA: TGTGCTAGTGGCTCAGGACAGGGAAATGAAAAACTGTTTTTT. Translating it yields CASGSGQGNEKLFF.